This T cell receptor beta chain was obtained from a study of neurological immune-mediated disorders. The germline CDR1 and CDR2 sequences are SGHAT and FQNNGV. The CDR3 length is 14 residues. V was trimmed by 1 base and J by 6 bases, leaving 11 bases between them. TCRdb redid the calling of the 5' RACE reads with MiXCR, one entry per CDR3 protein. The table lists tens of thousands of distinct CDR3 sequences, approximately 10% of them singletons. This clonotype occurred many times. The sample comprised PBMCs. The chain is built from TRBV11-2 and TRBJ2-3; D is unresolved. The sequence derives from a middle-aged man in good health. The CDR3 sequence is CASSLGAQKDTQYF. The DNA of the CDR3 is TGTGCCAGCAGCTTAGGAGCTCAGAAGGATACGCAGTATTTT.